The rows below give T cell receptor beta chains drawn from one sample of a study of human T cells and chemical hapten exposure. Each CDR3 protein gets one entry after TCRdb re-called the RACE reads with MiXCR. The repertoire consists of roughly 120,000 distinct CDR3 sequences, with about a tenth occurring once and the leading ten covering about 3.4%. This sample comprised whole blood, obtained in connection with sensitization to the hapten diphenylcyclopropenone (DPC). The receptors shown here come from a woman in her thirties or forties with alopecia areata. Some clones in this sample may be carry-over from other donors' samples. Both conserved end residues are part of each CDR3. Each record gives: V gene, CDR3 protein.

V gene: TRBV29-1; CDR3 protein: CSVASPGTDTQYF
V gene: TRBV6-2/TRBV6-3; CDR3 protein: CASSYPTGQGAKWAKNIQYF
V gene: TRBV11-2; CDR3 protein: CASSLYGGQTYEQYF
V gene: TRBV7-2; CDR3 protein: CASSLDPGMGNQPQHF
V gene: TRBV6-2/TRBV6-3; CDR3 protein: CASSYSGGGNTDTQYF
V gene: TRBV28; CDR3 protein: CASSLGGNTEAFF
V gene: TRBV29-1; CDR3 protein: CSVTGGGSGANVLTF
V gene: TRBV12-3/TRBV12-4; CDR3 protein: CASSLGQVNQPQHF
V gene: TRBV20-1; CDR3 protein: CSASDSVSYEQYF
V gene: TRBV5-1; CDR3 protein: CASSPSGQPDSPLHF
V gene: TRBV6-5; CDR3 protein: CASNKVGQGLNTEAFF
V gene: TRBV6-1; CDR3 protein: CASSGLRGYTF
V gene: TRBV12-3/TRBV12-4; CDR3 protein: CASSSWDRAPNEQFF
V gene: TRBV30; CDR3 protein: CAWGAGGRRQPQHF
V gene: TRBV6-2/TRBV6-3; CDR3 protein: CASSYSGGVYYEQYF
V gene: TRBV7-3; CDR3 protein: CASSLNGKPNTGELFF
V gene: TRBV20-1; CDR3 protein: CSAPLAYEQYF
V gene: TRBV20-1; CDR3 protein: CSARDVTIAYEQYF
V gene: TRBV5-1; CDR3 protein: CASSPLGRGQETQYF
V gene: TRBV15; CDR3 protein: CATSRDWTGGHYEQYF
V gene: TRBV27; CDR3 protein: CASSDAGTGVTGELFF
V gene: TRBV20-1; CDR3 protein: CSAMRISFQETQYF
V gene: TRBV5-6; CDR3 protein: CASSITALEQFF
V gene: TRBV20-1; CDR3 protein: CSAKDRINSNQPQHF
V gene: TRBV20-1; CDR3 protein: CSAVYYEQYF
V gene: TRBV6-6; CDR3 protein: CASSYSTENNEQFF
V gene: TRBV7-6; CDR3 protein: CASSLEQPNSPLHF
V gene: TRBV20-1; CDR3 protein: CSARAKPSGANVLTF
V gene: TRBV19; CDR3 protein: CASSLLGANQPQHF
V gene: TRBV28; CDR3 protein: CASSLIQGSTDTQYF
V gene: TRBV7-3; CDR3 protein: CASSRGAATDTQYF
V gene: TRBV15; CDR3 protein: CATSRDPLGEGAHEQYF
V gene: TRBV7-9; CDR3 protein: CASRLGQMNTEAFF
V gene: TRBV29-1; CDR3 protein: CSVDGQGSTNYGYTF
V gene: TRBV10-2; CDR3 protein: CASSPAGPSYEQYF
V gene: TRBV12-3/TRBV12-4; CDR3 protein: CASRLLGLASDTQYF
V gene: TRBV10-3; CDR3 protein: CAVRTDLNTEAFF